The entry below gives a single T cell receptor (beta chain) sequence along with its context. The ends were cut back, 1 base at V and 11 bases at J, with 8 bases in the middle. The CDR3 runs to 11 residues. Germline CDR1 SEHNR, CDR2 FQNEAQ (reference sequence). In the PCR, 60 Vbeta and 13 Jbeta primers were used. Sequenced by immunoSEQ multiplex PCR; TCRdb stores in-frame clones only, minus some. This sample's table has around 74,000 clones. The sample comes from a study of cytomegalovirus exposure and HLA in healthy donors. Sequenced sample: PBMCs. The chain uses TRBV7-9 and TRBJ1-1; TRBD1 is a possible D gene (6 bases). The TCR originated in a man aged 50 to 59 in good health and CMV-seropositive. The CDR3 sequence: CASSLGGRAFF. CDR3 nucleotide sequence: TGTGCCAGCAGCTTAGGGGGGCGCGCTTTCTTT.